Listed here is a single TCR beta chain. The antigen is not known. This entry is derived from a study of cytomegalovirus exposure and HLA in healthy donors. On the study more broadly: The roughly 130 validation repertoires used the same platform as the roughly 700 first-cohort repertoires (as reported by a later analysis). Study-wide findings and caveats: Many donors carried some public TCRs, although rarity characterized most TCR sequences. Subsequent analysis of the approximately 110 validation repertoires found a tendency for first-cohort TCR clusters to co-occur. The authors confirmed in vitro that three CMV-associated chains were specific for CMV antigens.

Sequencing was performed with immunoSEQ multiplex PCR; in TCRdb, only in-frame clones are kept and a portion is missing. The table lists more than 95,000 clones, around nine tenths of them singletons. CDR1 and CDR2 (germline): SGHRS, YFSETQ. With 2 bases removed from V and 4 bases from J, the gap between germline ends came to 10 bases. The CDR3 sequence is 13 residues long. The chain carries TRBV5-1 and TRBJ2-7, with D maybe TRBD2 (6 bases). The source material was PBMCs. This sequence was found in a man aged 18-30 years in good health and CMV-seropositive. The CDR3 here is CASSFAGQYEQYF. The CDR3 DNA sequence: TGCGCCAGCAGCTTTGCGGGGCAGTACGAGCAGTACTTC.